A selection of T cell receptor beta chains follows, all from one sample in a study of T cell changes during pregnancy in multiple sclerosis. Repertoires were generated with immunoSEQ multiplex PCR, while TCRdb's copy carries only in-frame clones and drops some. Found here are 33,000 or so clones, about nine tenths of them singletons; the top ten hold about 3.6%. Material: CD8+ T cells from peripheral blood mononuclear cells, obtained in the second trimester of pregnancy. These receptor sequences come from a female donor in good health, enrolled as a control in a pregnancy study. Each CDR3 is given without its conserved first and last residue.

v_call,cdr3_aa
TRBV19,ASRFHLGQGENTIY
TRBV6-5,AIWAGGSNYGYT
TRBV9,ASSVGDRNTEAF
TRBV25-1,ASSESGLWSYT
TRBV4-3,ASSQDPRSGGAYEQY
TRBV5-5,ASSLVATGGFTGELF
TRBV6-5,ASSYRGDQPQH
TRBV11-2,ASSPREGMEYGYT
TRBV19,ASSTSIGDSYGYT
TRBV14,ASSQGFGRNEQY
TRBV27,ASSPGTGSLYEQY
TRBV30,AWTNSVSEQY
TRBV25-1,ASSEDRNTGELF
TRBV13,ASSPSGSTDTQY
TRBV7-3,ASSDRPNTEAF
TRBV4-1,ASSQATGIWNTEAF
TRBV9,ASSAGRDGVKGYT
TRBV5-6,ASSFGTGWYGYT
TRBV27,ASSLDRVYGYT
TRBV7-6,ASSLDLPTAVEDTEAF
TRBV4-1,ASSQDRSGYEQY
TRBV7-3,ASSLDSNSPLH
TRBV27,ASSFYSGRFYGYT
TRBV29-1,SVVDRATEAF
TRBV7-6,ASSLAGDSTEAF
TRBV30,AWTLDRNTEAF
TRBV9,ASSPRPGSDSYEQY
TRBV6-5,ASSYSETGGTDTQY
TRBV7-9,ASSHSSGANVLT
TRBV4-3,ASSQDHSSGANVLT
TRBV9,ASSAGTGEEDSNQPQH
TRBV4-3,ASSPPGQGHYEQY
TRBV2,ASRRQGPWGYT
TRBV4-3,ASSTDSSSYNEQF
TRBV4-2,ASSQDASGGPNEQF